These T cell receptor beta chains were read from a single sample in a study of T cell responses to AZD1222 COVID-19 vaccine. TCRdb's copy holds only in-frame clones and misses some; the assay was immunoSEQ multiplex PCR. The sample lists around 150,000 clones; approximately 92% were seen once. The sample in question was peripheral blood, obtained 28 days after the second AZD1222 dose. The source is an adult who received the AZD1222 COVID-19 vaccine. Each CDR3 is given with its conserved first and last residue. A D gene is named only where the DNA matches it firmly. Only part of the rows carry a size: once, few, many, or a class if the clone is expanded.

V gene	clone size	J gene	D gene	CDR3 DNA	CDR3 protein
TRBV7-2	few	TRBJ2-7	TRBD2	TGTGCCAGCAGCTTAATGCGGGAGTGGCACGAGCAGTACTTC	CASSLMREWHEQYF
TRBV5-1	-	TRBJ2-3	TRBD2	TGCGCCAGCAGCGGGTCGGCGGGAGGAGGCCCAGATACGCAGTATTTT	CASSGSAGGGPDTQYF
TRBV7-8	-	TRBJ2-7	-	TGTGCCAGCAGTTTAAGGACAGCGTCTGAGCAGTACTTC	CASSLRTASEQYF
TRBV15	-	TRBJ2-1	TRBD2	TGTGCCACCAGCAGGAGGTTTAAGGTTGCCGGGACTAGCGGAGATCCGCCGTTGGAGCAGTTCTTC	CATSRRFKVAGTSGDPPLEQFF
TRBV5-1	-	TRBJ2-7	-	TGCGCCAGCAGCTTGGGCGGGACAGCCCTGCCCGGGAGCGGGAACGAGCAGTACTTC	CASSLGGTALPGSGNEQYF
TRBV6-5	-	TRBJ1-4	TRBD1	TGTGCCAGCAGCCCAGACAGGGGTAGTGAAAAACTGTTTTTT	CASSPDRGSEKLFF
TRBV5-1	once	TRBJ2-2	-	TGCGCCAGCAGCTTGGCCGGGCGGGTGGACACCGGGGAGCTGTTTTTT	CASSLAGRVDTGELFF
TRBV28	-	TRBJ1-1	-	TGTGCCAGCAGTCCACCCGGGACACCTAACACTGAAGCTTTCTTT	CASSPPGTPNTEAFF
TRBV10-3	-	TRBJ1-5	-	TGTGCCATCAGTGAATACGGGGGTAGCAATCAGCCCCAGCATTTT	CAISEYGGSNQPQHF
TRBV5-4	-	TRBJ1-2	-	TGTGCCAGCAGCTTGGACCAGCTTCTAGTTTATGGCTACACCTTC	CASSLDQLLVYGYTF
TRBV27	-	TRBJ2-7	TRBD2	TGTGCCAGCAGTCACGGACTAGCGGGATTCTACGAGCAGTACTTC	CASSHGLAGFYEQYF
TRBV18	-	TRBJ2-1	-	TGTGCCAGCTCACTATCCAACAGGGGGGGGAACAATGAGCAGTTCTTC	CASSLSNRGGNNEQFF
TRBV27	-	TRBJ1-1	TRBD1	TGTGCCAGCAGTTTCCACGACAGGGCCAACACTGAAGCTTTCTTT	CASSFHDRANTEAFF
TRBV7-2	few	TRBJ2-5	TRBD2	TGTGCCAGCAGCTCCGTGACAGCGGGGAGGGGGACCCAGTACTTC	CASSSVTAGRGTQYF
TRBV6-2/TRBV6-3	-	TRBJ2-7	-	TGTGCCAGCAGTCCCTCGGCGGGGTTAAACTACGAGCAGTACTTC	CASSPSAGLNYEQYF
TRBV3-1/TRBV3-2	-	TRBJ2-7	TRBD2	TGTGCCAGCAGCCAGCTAGCGGGAGGAGGCGAGCAGTACTTC	CASSQLAGGGEQYF
TRBV6-6	-	TRBJ1-5	-	TGTGCCAGCAGTTACGTTGTCAGCCATCAGCCCCAGCATTTT	CASSYVVSHQPQHF
TRBV6-5	-	TRBJ1-1	-	TGTGCCAGCACCAAGCCGGGGAGGAACACTGAAGCTTTCTTT	CASTKPGRNTEAFF
TRBV10-3	-	TRBJ1-5	TRBD1	TGTGCCATCAGTGAGTCGGGGACAGGGGTTCAGCCCCAGCATTTT	CAISESGTGVQPQHF
TRBV7-7	many	TRBJ1-1	TRBD1	TGTGCTAGCAGCCCTTACAGGGGACCTGATAGCACTGAAGCTTTCTTT	CASSPYRGPDSTEAFF
TRBV6-2/TRBV6-3	-	TRBJ2-7	-	TGTGCCAGCAGTAGCCTGGGCCCCAGCTCCTACGAGCAGTACTTC	CASSSLGPSSYEQYF
TRBV19	-	TRBJ2-3	TRBD1	TGTGCCAGTCGGGACAGGAGTAGCACAGATACGCAGTATTTT	CASRDRSSTDTQYF
TRBV18	-	TRBJ2-5	-	TGTGCCAGCTCACCGGGACATCAAGAGACCCAGTACTTC	CASSPGHQETQYF
TRBV5-8	-	TRBJ1-5	-	TGTGCCAGCAGCCCGGGACGGCCTTCAATTCATCAGCCCCAGCATTTT	CASSPGRPSIHQPQHF
TRBV9	-	TRBJ1-6	-	TGTGCCAGCAGCGAGCAGGGGTACTCACCCCTCCACTTT	CASSEQGYSPLHF
TRBV7-2	-	TRBJ1-2	-	TGTGCCAGCAGCTTAGGTGGGGGCCGAGGAGGCTACACCTTC	CASSLGGGRGGYTF
TRBV30	-	TRBJ1-5	-	TGTGCCTGGAGCCCAGGGAGCAATCAGCCCCAGCATTTT	CAWSPGSNQPQHF
TRBV5-1	-	TRBJ2-1	-	TGCGCCAGCAGCTTTTCCGGGAGTGGAGCCTACAATGAGCAGTTCTTC	CASSFSGSGAYNEQFF
TRBV5-1	-	TRBJ1-2	-	TGCGCCAGCAAGGAGCCCGCGGAGGGCTACACCTTC	CASKEPAEGYTF
TRBV11-2	-	TRBJ1-1	TRBD1	TGTGCCAGCAGCCGGGACAGGGTATCTGAAGCTTTCTTT	CASSRDRVSEAFF
TRBV28	-	TRBJ1-1	-	TGTGCCAGCAGTTTACCGGGAAGGTACACTGAAGCTTTCTTT	CASSLPGRYTEAFF
TRBV6-6	-	TRBJ2-5	TRBD2	TGTGCCAGCAGTCAACTCGTGGTAGCGGGAAGACAAGAGACCCAGTACTTC	CASSQLVVAGRQETQYF
TRBV6-5	-	TRBJ1-1	TRBD1	TGTGCCAGCAGCTACCGTGGGACAGGGGGTAACACTGAAGCTTTCTTT	CASSYRGTGGNTEAFF
TRBV6-6	few	TRBJ1-1	-	TGTGCCAGCAGTTACTCGATGGCAGCGAACACTGAAGCTTTCTTT	CASSYSMAANTEAFF
TRBV15	-	TRBJ2-5	-	TGTGCCACCAGCAGAATACTGGGCTTCCAAGAGACCCAGTACTTC	CATSRILGFQETQYF
TRBV9	-	TRBJ1-2	TRBD1	TGTGCCAGCAGTCAAGACAGGGCTGGCTACACCTTC	CASSQDRAGYTF
TRBV5-1	-	TRBJ1-2	TRBD1	TGCGCCAGCAGCTCGGACAGGGGACACTATGGCTACACCTTC	CASSSDRGHYGYTF
TRBV27	once	TRBJ1-2	TRBD1	TGTGCCAGCAGTTCGACAGGGCGTGGCTACACCTTC	CASSSTGRGYTF
TRBV3-1/TRBV3-2	-	TRBJ2-7	-	TGTGCCAGCAGCCAAGATTCTTCAGGTATGAACGAGCAGTACTTC	CASSQDSSGMNEQYF
TRBV19	-	TRBJ2-3	TRBD1	TGTGCCAGTAGTACCCTAACGGGACAGGGTTTAGATACGCAGTATTTT	CASSTLTGQGLDTQYF
TRBV28	-	TRBJ1-2	-	TGTGCCAGCAGTTTGATGGACAGTTTGGGCTATGGCTACACCTTC	CASSLMDSLGYGYTF
TRBV27	-	TRBJ2-1	TRBD2	TGTGCCAGCAGTTCTCTAGCGGGAGCGTTCCCTTCCTACAATGAGCAGTTCTTC	CASSSLAGAFPSYNEQFF
TRBV6-5	-	TRBJ2-1	-	TGTGCCAGCAGGGGAGCGGGTCCGGCCTACAATGAGCAGTTCTTC	CASRGAGPAYNEQFF
TRBV2	-	TRBJ2-1	TRBD2	TGTGCCAGCAGTGCCGGACTAGTGCCCTACAATGAGCAGTTCTTC	CASSAGLVPYNEQFF
TRBV6-5	-	TRBJ1-2	-	TGTGCCAGCAGAAATACTCTCGCGGGGCTTGGCTACACCTTC	CASRNTLAGLGYTF